This entry describes one TCR beta chain. The antigen remains unidentified. What was sequenced were expressed TCRB transcripts, since all of the isolated RNA had been reverse transcribed. The table came from immunoSEQ multiplex PCR; TCRdb's copy has only in-frame clones and leaves some out. Of about 640,000 clones in the sample, around 12% were seen once. This sample is part of a study of beta chain features in type 1 diabetes. Study observations and caveats: Type 1 diabetes patients had moderately but significantly shorter TCRB CDR3s in all four CD4+ subsets. Over-representation of high TCR-expressing cells was a possible consequence of cDNA sequencing.

A single heparinised blood sample, averaging roughly 100 mL, was obtained per donor. Sort purity for all populations was recorded as exceeding 98%. This CDR3 region has 12 residues. Deletions cut 4 bases from V and 5 bases from J, with 10 bases between. In germline, CDR1 is SGHRS, CDR2 YFSETQ. The J gene is TRBJ2-7, the V gene TRBV5-1, with D maybe TRBD2 (5 bases). Source material: naive CD4+ T cells from blood. The receptor's source is a man aged 25 to 45 with type 1 diabetes. The CDR3 sequence is CASSLGLNEQYF. CDR3 in DNA: TGCGCCAGCAGCCTAGGACTCAACGAGCAGTACTTC. The whole variable domain, filled in from reference TRBV5-1 and TRBJ2-7, reads KAGVTQTPRYLIKTRGQQVTLSCSPISGHRSVSWYQQTPGQGLQFLFEYFSETQRNKGNFPGRFSGRQFSNSRSEMNVSTLELGDSALYLCASSLGLNEQYFGPGTRLTVT.